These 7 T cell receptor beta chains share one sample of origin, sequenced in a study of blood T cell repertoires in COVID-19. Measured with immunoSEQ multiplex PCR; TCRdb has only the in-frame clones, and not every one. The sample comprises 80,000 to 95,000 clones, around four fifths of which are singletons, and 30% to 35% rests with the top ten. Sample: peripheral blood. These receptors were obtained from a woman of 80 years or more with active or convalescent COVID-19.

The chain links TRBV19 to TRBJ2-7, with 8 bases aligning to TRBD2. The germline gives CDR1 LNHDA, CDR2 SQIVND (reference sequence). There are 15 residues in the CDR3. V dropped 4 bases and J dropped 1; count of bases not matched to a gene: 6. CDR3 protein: CASSTQLAGSYEQYF. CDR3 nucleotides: TGTGCCAGTAGTACTCAGCTAGCGGGTTCCTACGAGCAGTACTTC. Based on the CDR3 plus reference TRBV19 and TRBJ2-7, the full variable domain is DGGITQSPKYLFRKEGQNVTLSCEQNLNHDAMYWYRQDPGQGLRLIYYSQIVNDFQKGDIAEGYSVSREKKESFPLTVTSAQKNPTAFYLCASSTQLAGSYEQYFGPGTRLTVT.

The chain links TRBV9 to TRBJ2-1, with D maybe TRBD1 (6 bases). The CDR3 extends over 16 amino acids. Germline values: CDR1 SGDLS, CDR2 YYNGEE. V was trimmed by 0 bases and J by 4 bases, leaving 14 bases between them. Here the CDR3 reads CASSVVGAGGYNEQFF. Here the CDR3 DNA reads TGTGCCAGCAGCGTAGTGGGGGCTGGTGGGTACAATGAGCAGTTCTTC.

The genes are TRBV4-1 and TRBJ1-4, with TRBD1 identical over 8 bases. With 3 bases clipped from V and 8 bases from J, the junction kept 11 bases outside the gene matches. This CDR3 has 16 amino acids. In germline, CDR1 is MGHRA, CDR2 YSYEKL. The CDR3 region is CASSHLPTGVLEKLFF. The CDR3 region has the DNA TGCGCCAGCAGCCACCTCCCGACAGGGGTTCTCGAAAAACTGTTTTTT.

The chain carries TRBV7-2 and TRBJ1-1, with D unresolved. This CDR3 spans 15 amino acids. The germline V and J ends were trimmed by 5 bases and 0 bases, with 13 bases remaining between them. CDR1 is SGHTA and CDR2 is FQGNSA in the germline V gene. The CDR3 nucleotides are TGTGCCAGCAGCCCCTCCGTCAGTTTGAACACTGAAGCTTTCTTT. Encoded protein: CASSPSVSLNTEAFF.

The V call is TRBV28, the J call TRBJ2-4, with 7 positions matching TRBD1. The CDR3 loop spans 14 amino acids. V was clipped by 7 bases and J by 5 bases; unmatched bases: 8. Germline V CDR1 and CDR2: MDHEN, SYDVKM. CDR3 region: CASKGAKGENIQYF. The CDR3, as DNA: TGTGCCAGCAAGGGGGCGAAGGGGGAAAACATTCAGTACTTC. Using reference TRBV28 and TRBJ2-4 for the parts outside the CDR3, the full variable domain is DVKVTQSSRYLVKRTGEKVFLECVQDMDHENMFWYRQDPGLGLRLIYFSYDVKMKEKGDIPEGYSVSREKKERFSLILESASTNQTSMYLCASKGAKGENIQYFGAGTRLSVL.

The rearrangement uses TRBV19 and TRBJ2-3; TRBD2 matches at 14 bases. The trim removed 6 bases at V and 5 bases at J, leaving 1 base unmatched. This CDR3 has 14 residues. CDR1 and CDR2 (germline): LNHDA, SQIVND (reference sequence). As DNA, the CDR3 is TGTGCCAGTAGGACTAGCGGGAGGGAAGATACGCAGTATTTT. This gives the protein CASRTSGREDTQYF.

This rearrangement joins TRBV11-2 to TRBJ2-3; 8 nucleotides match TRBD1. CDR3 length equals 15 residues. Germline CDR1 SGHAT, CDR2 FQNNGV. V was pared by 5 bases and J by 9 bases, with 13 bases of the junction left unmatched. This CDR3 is CASSPIQGVSGTQYF. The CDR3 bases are TGTGCCAGCAGCCCAATACAGGGGGTATCCGGAACGCAGTATTTT.